The rows below give T cell receptor beta chains drawn from one sample of a study of response to subunit inactivated influenza vaccine. In TCRdb, the RT-PCR reads were re-called with MiXCR into one record per CDR3 protein. The sample lists 800,000 to 1,000,000 distinct CDR3 sequences, 21% occurring once. The source was PBMCs from blood, collected 5 to 6 days after vaccination. The receptors were gathered from a man in his fifties or sixties who received an inactivated influenza vaccine. CDR3s include the opening cysteine and the closing phenylalanine or tryptophan. D genes are given only for firm matches. A clone size is listed for some rows: how often the clone was seen (once, few, many), or a class if it is expanded.

j_gene,v_gene,abundance,d_gene,CDR3aa,CDR3nt
TRBJ2-5,TRBV5-1,-,TRBD1,CASSSGQGVWETQYF,TGCGCCAGCAGCTCCGGACAGGGGGTATGGGAGACCCAGTACTTC
TRBJ2-5,TRBV25-1,few,TRBD2,CASRKNSGGQETQYF,TGTGCCAGCAGAAAGAATAGCGGGGGCCAAGAGACCCAGTACTTC
TRBJ1-6,TRBV5-1,few,TRBD1,CASSFGIQGRNSPLHF,TGCGCCAGCAGCTTCGGAATACAGGGGCGAAATTCACCCCTCCACTTT
TRBJ2-5,TRBV5-1,few,-,CASSLGQLREETQYF,TGCGCCAGCAGCTTGGGGCAGCTACGCGAAGAGACCCAGTACTTC
TRBJ2-2,TRBV29-1,-,TRBD2,CSVEDVGTSGGLTGELFF,TGCAGCGTTGAAGATGTCGGGACTAGCGGGGGCCTCACCGGGGAGCTGTTTTTT
TRBJ2-5,TRBV12-3/TRBV12-4,-,TRBD1,CASSQTGTETQYF,TGTGCCAGCAGTCAGACAGGGACAGAGACCCAGTACTTC
TRBJ2-6,TRBV11-1,few,TRBD1,CASSSGTGLYSGANVLTF,TGTGCCAGCAGCTCCGGGACAGGGCTTTACTCTGGGGCCAACGTCCTGACTTTC
TRBJ1-1,TRBV6-5,-,TRBD1,CASSYMKGAANTEAFF,TGTGCCAGCAGTTACATGAAGGGGGCGGCGAACACTGAAGCTTTCTTT
TRBJ2-1,TRBV5-1,few,-,CASSLAAGPYNEQFF,TGCGCCAGCAGCTTGGCGGCAGGGCCCTACAATGAGCAGTTCTTC
TRBJ2-1,TRBV6-1,-,-,CASTQGGTNEQFF,TGTGCCAGCACTCAGGGGGGGACCAATGAGCAGTTCTTC
TRBJ1-1,TRBV20-1,few,-,CSAMGGLNTEAFF,TGCAGTGCTATGGGAGGGCTGAACACTGAAGCTTTCTTT
TRBJ2-7,TRBV20-1,few,TRBD2,CSARWGGREQYF,TGCAGTGCTAGATGGGGGGGTCGAGAGCAGTACTTC
TRBJ1-2,TRBV5-1,-,TRBD1,CASSLVGQGKDGYTF,TGCGCCAGCAGCTTGGTGGGACAGGGGAAGGATGGCTACACCTTC
TRBJ2-3,TRBV4-1,few,TRBD2,CASSQVASGWADTQYF,TGCGCCAGCAGCCAAGTGGCTAGCGGTTGGGCAGATACGCAGTATTTT
TRBJ1-1,TRBV5-5,many,-,CASSLPYSTEAFF,TGTGCCAGCAGCTTGCCATACAGCACTGAAGCTTTCTTT
TRBJ1-2,TRBV7-6,few,-,CASSSFGTWRNGYTF,TGTGCCAGCAGCTCATTTGGGACGTGGAGGAATGGCTACACCTTC
TRBJ1-5,TRBV12-3/TRBV12-4,few,-,CASSHGQTSNQPQHF,TGTGCCAGCAGCCACGGACAGACTAGCAATCAGCCCCAGCATTTT
TRBJ2-1,TRBV5-1,-,-,CASSFGAQGGGYNEQFF,TGCGCCAGCAGCTTCGGCGCCCAGGGGGGAGGATACAATGAGCAGTTCTTC
TRBJ2-7,TRBV6-4,few,-,CASTHEQYF,TGTGCCAGCACTCACGAGCAGTACTTC
TRBJ2-3,TRBV12-3/TRBV12-4,few,TRBD2,CASSPTTSGYTDTQYF,TGTGCCAGCAGTCCAACGACTAGCGGTTACACAGATACGCAGTATTTT
TRBJ2-1,TRBV3-1,-,-,CASSQDPGVADEQFF,TGTGCCAGCAGCCAAGATCCTGGCGTTGCGGATGAGCAGTTCTTC
TRBJ2-3,TRBV6-1,-,-,CASRSGALSTDTQYF,TGTGCCAGCCGCTCCGGGGCTCTATCGACAGATACGCAGTATTTT
TRBJ2-3,TRBV7-9,-,TRBD1,CASSLAQGVSTDTQYF,TGTGCCAGCAGCTTAGCGCAGGGGGTCTCCACAGATACGCAGTATTTT
TRBJ2-7,TRBV6-2/TRBV6-3,few,-,CASSNLLYEQYF,TGTGCCAGCAGTAACCTTCTCTACGAGCAGTACTTC
TRBJ1-5,TRBV20-1,many,-,CSAREGAGGQPQHF,TGCAGTGCTAGAGAGGGCGCAGGAGGTCAGCCCCAGCATTTT
TRBJ1-1,TRBV29-1,-,-,CSVAAQAEAFF,TGCAGCGTGGCGGCCCAGGCGGAAGCTTTCTTT